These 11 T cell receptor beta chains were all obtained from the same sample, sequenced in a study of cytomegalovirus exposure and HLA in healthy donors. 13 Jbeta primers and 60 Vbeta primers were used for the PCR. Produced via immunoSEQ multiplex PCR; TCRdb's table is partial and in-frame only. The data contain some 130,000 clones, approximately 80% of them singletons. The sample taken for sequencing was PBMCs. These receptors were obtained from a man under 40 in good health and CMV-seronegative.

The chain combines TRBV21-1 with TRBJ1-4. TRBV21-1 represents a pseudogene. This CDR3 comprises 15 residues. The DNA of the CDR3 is TGTGCCAGCATTTCAAGTGGTCGCCGGAATGAAAAACTGTTTTTT. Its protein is CASISSGRRNEKLFF.

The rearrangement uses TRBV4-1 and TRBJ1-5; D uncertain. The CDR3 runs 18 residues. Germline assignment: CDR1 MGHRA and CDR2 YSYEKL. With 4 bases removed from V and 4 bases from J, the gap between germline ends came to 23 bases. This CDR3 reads CASSLDIHLTSGNQPQHF. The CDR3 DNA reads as TGCGCCAGCAGCCTCGATATCCACCTTACGTCGGGGAATCAGCCCCAGCATTTT.

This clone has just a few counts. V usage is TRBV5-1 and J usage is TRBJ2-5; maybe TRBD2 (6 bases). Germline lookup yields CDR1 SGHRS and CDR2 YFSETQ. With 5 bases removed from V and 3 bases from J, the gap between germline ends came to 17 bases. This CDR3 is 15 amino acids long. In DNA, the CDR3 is TGCGCCAGCAGATCGGGAGCCCTCACCAAAGAGACCCAGTACTTC. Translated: CASRSGALTKETQYF.

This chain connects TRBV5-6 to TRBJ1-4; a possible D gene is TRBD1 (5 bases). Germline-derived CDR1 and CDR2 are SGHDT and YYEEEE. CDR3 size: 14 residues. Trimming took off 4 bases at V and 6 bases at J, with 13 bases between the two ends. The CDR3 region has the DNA TGTGCCAGCAGCCCCAGACTGGGGCATGAAAAACTGTTTTTT. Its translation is CASSPRLGHEKLFF.

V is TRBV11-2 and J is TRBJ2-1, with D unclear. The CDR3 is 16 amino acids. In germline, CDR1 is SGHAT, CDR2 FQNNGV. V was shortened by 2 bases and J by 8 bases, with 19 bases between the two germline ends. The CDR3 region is CASSLSHQYWLDEQFF. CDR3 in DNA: TGTGCCAGCAGCTTAAGTCACCAGTATTGGTTGGATGAGCAGTTCTTC.

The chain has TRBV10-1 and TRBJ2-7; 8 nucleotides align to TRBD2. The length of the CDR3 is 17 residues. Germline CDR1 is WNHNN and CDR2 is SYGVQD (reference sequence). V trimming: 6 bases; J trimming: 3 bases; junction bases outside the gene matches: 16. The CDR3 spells CASSHPRIGRVFYEQYF. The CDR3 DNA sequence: TGCGCCAGCAGCCATCCCCGTATCGGGAGGGTTTTCTACGAGCAGTACTTC.

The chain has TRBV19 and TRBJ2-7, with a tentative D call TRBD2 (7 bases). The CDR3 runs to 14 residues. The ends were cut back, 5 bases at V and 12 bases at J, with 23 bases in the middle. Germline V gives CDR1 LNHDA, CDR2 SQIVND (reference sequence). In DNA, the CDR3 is TGTGCCAGTAGTCCAGGGATTGGACTAGGGGGGCGGTACTTC. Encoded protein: CASSPGIGLGGRYF.

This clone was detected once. The CDR3 reads CASSSYRGRGDTQYF. The DNA for the CDR3 is TGTGCCAGCAGCTCGTACAGGGGGCGGGGAGATACGCAGTATTTT. This chain connects TRBV7-6 to TRBJ2-3, with 9 bases identical to TRBD1. The CDR3 contains 15 residues. The V segment lost 4 bases and the J segment 5 bases; nucleotides outside the gene matches: 7. Germline-derived CDR1 and CDR2 are SGHVS and FNYEAQ.

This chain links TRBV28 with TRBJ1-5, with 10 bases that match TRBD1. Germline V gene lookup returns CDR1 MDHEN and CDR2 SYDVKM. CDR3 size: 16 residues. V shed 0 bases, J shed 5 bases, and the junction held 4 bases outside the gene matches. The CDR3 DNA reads TGTGCCAGCAGTTTATGGGACAGGGGGTTGGATCAGCCCCAGCATTTT. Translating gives CASSLWDRGLDQPQHF.

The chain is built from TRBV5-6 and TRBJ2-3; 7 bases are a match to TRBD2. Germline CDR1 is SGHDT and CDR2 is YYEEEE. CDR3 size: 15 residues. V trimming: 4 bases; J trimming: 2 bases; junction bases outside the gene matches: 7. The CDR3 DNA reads TGTGCCAGCAGCACGGGACTAACAAACACAGATACGCAGTATTTT. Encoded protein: CASSTGLTNTDTQYF.

CDR3 sequence (DNA): TGCGCAAGCGGGAATAGCGGGAGTGATGAGCAGTTCTTC. This gives the protein CASGNSGSDEQFF. The chain combines TRBV5-1 with TRBJ2-1; 9 positions match TRBD2. This CDR3 has 13 residues. Germline assignment: CDR1 SGHRS and CDR2 YFSETQ.